This record looks at one T cell receptor beta chain sequence and its context. Antigen specificity is unknown. This CDR3 region has 11 residues. CDR1 and CDR2 (germline): DFQATT, SNEGSKA (reference sequence). V lost 3 bases and J lost 10, with 12 bases in between. The authors used template switching to add a universal primer site and gave cDNA unique molecular identifiers. Each CDR3 protein gets one entry after TCRdb re-called the 5' RACE reads with MiXCR. The sample records a few hundred thousand distinct CDR3 sequences, nearly 15% being singletons. The entry originates in a study of identical twins. Whole-study findings and limits: Cross-sectional statistical analysis, not tracking of the same donors, underpinned the conclusions.

Another study also made use of these data, one on yellow fever vaccine responses in identical twins. This second study notes: Twins' vaccine T cell responses reportedly seemed partly convergent and partly personalized.

The specimen was CD4+ T cells sorted from blood. The clonotype comes from a woman aged 18-29 years in good health. The V and J genes are TRBV20-1 and TRBJ1-1, with D unclear. Here the CDR3 reads CSASLPPRAFF. CDR3 in DNA: TGCAGTGCTAGCCTTCCCCCGCGAGCTTTCTTT.